This record covers a single T cell receptor (beta chain). Its antigen is still unknown. A read error may account for a junction end that differs from germline. The germline gives CDR1 SSHAT, CDR2 FNYEAQ (reference sequence). The CDR3 has 14 residues. The data derive from a study of Ad26.COV2.S vaccination and SARS-CoV-2 variants. Overall study context: Donor got 5x10^10 or 1x10^11 viral particles of Ad26.COV2.S.

As to treatment: 15 to 20 received Ad26.COV2.S at low or high dose, single or two shots; roughly 5 received placebo; per-sample allocation not given. Sampling happened 63 days after the first vaccine or placebo injection. An Ad26 vector expressing Wuhan-strain SARS-CoV-2 spike constituted the vaccine. Study results and limitations: An underestimation of total T cell responses may have resulted from the TCR breadth and depth analyses. Spike-specific responses of CD8+ and CD4+ T cells were reported to display substantial breadth after vaccination.

This table comes from immunoSEQ multiplex PCR, and its TCRdb copy is limited to in-frame clones, with some not included. The repertoire holds around 400,000 clones, with around 91% as singletons. The input for sequencing was peripheral blood, taken in a trial of Ad26.COV2.S vaccine versus placebo. This TCR came from a person aged 18-60 years who received the Ad26.COV2.S COVID-19 vaccine or a placebo. This chain links TRBV7-7 with TRBJ2-1; tentative D call: TRBD2 (5 bases). The CDR3 DNA sequence: TGTGCTAGCAGCTTAAGTGGGAGTGTGAATGAGCAGTTCTTC. It specifies CASSLSGSVNEQFF.